This T cell receptor beta chain came from a study of T cell responses to AZD1222 COVID-19 vaccine (dated by TCRdb to 2020 to 2022). Some background on the complete study: AZD1222 recipients whose second dose came at about 4 weeks and those whose second dose came at about 12 weeks were combined into one group, since spike-specific TCR depth and breadth did not differ between the two schedules. A total of approximately 230 trial participants underwent TCR sequencing, of whom roughly 210 received two doses of AZD1222 and around 25 received two doses of the MenACWY control vaccine. Trial participants were enrolled by age into subgroups of 18-55, 56-69 and 70-plus years, and approximately 150, 30 and 60 TCR-sequenced participants, respectively, were included in these subgroups.

The label giving this sample's time point can be read as: baseline before first vaccination. Vaccinee samples came from UK trials COV001 and COV002, including a single-blind randomized controlled phase 2/3 trial of AZD1222 (ChAdOx1 nCoV-19) in healthy adults. For TCRbeta chain sequencing, PBMC samples from trial participants were taken at day 0 and at day 28 after the second dose. From the germline V gene, CDR1 is MNHEY and CDR2 is SVGEGT. V is cut by 4 bases and J by 0 bases, and the space between the germline ends is 3 bases. The CDR3 contains 12 residues, cysteine and phenylalanine counted. The DNA shown is the 36-base CDR3, in frame from base 1. The CDR3 regions of human TCRbeta chains were analyzed by immunosequencing. On the study's bioinformatics: TCRs in the repertoires were compared against a reference library of SARS-CoV-2-specific TCRs that had been generated with the MIRA antigen-specificity platform. Breadth was defined as the fraction of unique TCRs that were SARS-CoV-2-associated. Depth was defined as the fraction of total T cells that were SARS-CoV-2-associated. Each spike-specific TCR was assigned to its reactive spike region and to a CD4 or CD8 class using the MIRA data. Log10-transformed breadth and depth values were compared by one-way ANOVA with Sidak's multiple comparisons tests. This immuneACCESS table, as held by TCRdb, lists in-frame sequences with V and J called but not all clones. Of the missing ones, under half trace to an unresolved V gene in checked studies; the others have no known cause. V and J calls and clone size are those listed in that table; D and trimming were worked out from the DNA. The sample table holds around 250,000 clones, of which 85% to 95% were seen once. Approximately 0.52% of the sample rests with the top ten.

General study outcomes and caveats: After two AZD1222 doses, spike-specific TCR breadth and depth were significantly higher than at day 0 and than in MenACWY recipients. Conclusions about previously exposed vaccinees were limited because only six AZD1222 recipients were SARS-CoV-2 seropositive at baseline. In the small 56-69-year group, the increase in depth fell short of significance, most likely because of low power. Participants were mostly white British, with more females than males. The authors suggested clonal diversity may have been underestimated. Nearly half of unique spike-specific TCRs reportedly recognized epitopes outside regions mutated in the B.1.351 and B.1.1.7 variants. Because no day 14 peak-response samples were available, the repertoires could be characterized only after the peak T cell response. The whole spike protein was spanned by vaccine-associated CD4 TCRs, and dominant responses were seen in regions 160-218 and 743-854.

Concerning this clone: The antigen it recognizes is unknown. The sample holds no much larger clone one base away, and base qualities are not on file.

The V and J segments used are TRBV6-2 or TRBV6-3 and TRBJ2-5; the D gene remains uncertain. Source: peripheral blood, taken on day 0 of AZD1222 vaccination. The clonotype was recovered from an adult in good health. The nucleotide sequence is given as TGTGCCAGCAGTTCCTACCAAGAGACCCAGTACTTC. It codes for CASSSYQETQYF.